Listed below are T cell receptor beta chains from one sample, sequenced in a study of siplizumab effects on memory and regulatory T cells. This table comes from immunoSEQ multiplex PCR, and its TCRdb copy is limited to in-frame clones, with some not included. The sample includes approximately 82,000 clones, 87% of them seen just once. Source material: Tregs sorted from blood. These receptors all stem from a human donor in good health. Each CDR3 is given with its conserved first and last residue. A D gene is named only where the DNA matches it firmly. For some rows the clone size is stated as once, few or many, or as a class when expanded; others skip it.

v_gene: TRBV30
j_gene: TRBJ2-1
abundance: -
d_gene: TRBD1
CDR3aa: CAWRKTGVLYNEQFF
CDR3nt: TGTGCCTGGAGAAAGACAGGGGTTCTTTACAATGAGCAGTTCTTC

v_gene: TRBV10-3
j_gene: TRBJ2-1
abundance: -
d_gene: TRBD2
CDR3aa: CAISESKRDHNEQFF
CDR3nt: TGTGCCATCAGTGAGTCGAAGCGGGATCACAATGAGCAGTTCTTC

v_gene: TRBV9
j_gene: TRBJ2-7
abundance: once
d_gene: -
CDR3aa: CASSVDPQAGSSSYEQYF
CDR3nt: TGTGCCAGCAGCGTAGACCCCCAGGCGGGGAGTAGCTCCTACGAGCAGTACTTC

v_gene: TRBV25-1
j_gene: TRBJ2-1
abundance: -
d_gene: -
CDR3aa: CASSTQGGSYNEQFF
CDR3nt: TGTGCCAGCAGTACACAGGGGGGGTCCTACAATGAGCAGTTCTTC

v_gene: TRBV7-2
j_gene: TRBJ1-1
abundance: -
d_gene: TRBD1
CDR3aa: CASSSQGASTEAFF
CDR3nt: TGTGCCAGCAGCTCACAGGGGGCGAGTACTGAAGCTTTCTTT

v_gene: TRBV9
j_gene: TRBJ1-2
abundance: -
d_gene: -
CDR3aa: CASSVREEGGGGYTF
CDR3nt: TGTGCCAGCAGCGTAAGAGAGGAGGGAGGTGGTGGCTACACCTTC

v_gene: TRBV5-1
j_gene: TRBJ2-5
abundance: -
d_gene: TRBD2
CDR3aa: CASSAGARQETQYF
CDR3nt: TGCGCCAGCTCAGCGGGGGCGCGGCAAGAGACCCAGTACTTC

v_gene: TRBV19
j_gene: TRBJ1-6
abundance: -
d_gene: TRBD1
CDR3aa: CASSIGQGAYNSPLHF
CDR3nt: TGTGCCAGTAGTATTGGACAGGGGGCCTATAATTCACCCCTCCACTTT

v_gene: TRBV19
j_gene: TRBJ1-4
abundance: -
d_gene: -
CDR3aa: CASNPDGRNEKLFF
CDR3nt: TGTGCCAGTAACCCCGACGGGAGAAATGAAAAACTGTTTTTT

v_gene: TRBV18
j_gene: TRBJ1-2
abundance: once
d_gene: -
CDR3aa: CASSPTTGNYGYTF
CDR3nt: TGTGCCAGCTCACCCACCACAGGGAACTATGGCTACACCTTC

v_gene: TRBV6-6
j_gene: TRBJ2-7
abundance: -
d_gene: TRBD2
CDR3aa: CASSYSGLAGGQQYF
CDR3nt: TGTGCCAGCAGTTACTCAGGACTAGCGGGGGGGCAACAGTACTTC

v_gene: TRBV10-3
j_gene: TRBJ1-3
abundance: -
d_gene: -
CDR3aa: CAISEVGISGNTIYF
CDR3nt: TGTGCCATCAGTGAAGTCGGCATCTCTGGAAACACCATATATTTT

v_gene: TRBV6-1
j_gene: TRBJ1-2
abundance: -
d_gene: TRBD1
CDR3aa: CASSEDRGRITRYGYTF
CDR3nt: TGTGCCAGCAGTGAAGACAGGGGGAGGATAACTAGGTATGGCTACACCTTC

v_gene: TRBV7-2
j_gene: TRBJ1-1
abundance: -
d_gene: TRBD1
CDR3aa: CASSLISGQSNTEAFF
CDR3nt: TGTGCCAGCAGCCTTATTTCGGGACAGTCGAACACTGAAGCTTTCTTT

v_gene: TRBV2
j_gene: TRBJ1-6
abundance: -
d_gene: TRBD1
CDR3aa: CASSGQGALSPLHF
CDR3nt: TGTGCCAGCAGTGGACAGGGGGCTCTTTCACCCCTCCACTTT

v_gene: TRBV5-1
j_gene: TRBJ2-7
abundance: -
d_gene: -
CDR3aa: CASSSQGRGSEQYF
CDR3nt: TGCGCCAGCAGCTCCCAGGGGAGAGGGAGCGAGCAGTACTTC

v_gene: TRBV30
j_gene: TRBJ2-5
abundance: -
d_gene: TRBD1
CDR3aa: CAWSAGTGGTLGETQYF
CDR3nt: TGTGCCTGGAGTGCCGGGACAGGGGGGACATTAGGGGAGACCCAGTACTTC

v_gene: TRBV2
j_gene: TRBJ2-2
abundance: medium-sized
d_gene: -
CDR3aa: CAKRPIANTGELFF
CDR3nt: TGTGCCAAACGCCCTATTGCTAACACCGGGGAGCTGTTTTTT

v_gene: TRBV4-3
j_gene: TRBJ2-1
abundance: -
d_gene: -
CDR3aa: CASSPTSGYNEQFF
CDR3nt: TGCGCCAGCAGCCCAACTTCAGGGTACAATGAGCAGTTCTTC

v_gene: TRBV18
j_gene: TRBJ2-1
abundance: -
d_gene: -
CDR3aa: CASSLLQGLYNEQFF
CDR3nt: TGTGCCAGCTCACTCCTACAGGGACTGTACAATGAGCAGTTCTTC

v_gene: TRBV25-1
j_gene: TRBJ2-7
abundance: -
d_gene: -
CDR3aa: CASSEGVPPEQYF
CDR3nt: TGTGCCAGCAGTGAGGGGGTCCCTCCCGAGCAGTACTTC

v_gene: TRBV5-1
j_gene: TRBJ2-7
abundance: -
d_gene: -
CDR3aa: CASSFVSRFGQENYEQYF
CDR3nt: TGCGCCAGCAGCTTCGTTTCCCGATTCGGGCAGGAGAATTACGAGCAGTACTTC

v_gene: TRBV7-2
j_gene: TRBJ2-7
abundance: once
d_gene: -
CDR3aa: CASSSTVGYEQYF
CDR3nt: TGTGCCAGCAGCTCGACAGTGGGCTACGAGCAGTACTTC

v_gene: TRBV29-1
j_gene: TRBJ2-4
abundance: -
d_gene: -
CDR3aa: CSVLAKNIQYF
CDR3nt: TGCAGCGTTTTGGCCAAAAACATTCAGTACTTC

v_gene: TRBV6-1
j_gene: TRBJ1-5
abundance: -
d_gene: -
CDR3aa: CASSEAAGAFYSNQPQHF
CDR3nt: TGTGCCAGCAGTGAGGCGGCAGGGGCCTTCTATAGCAATCAGCCCCAGCATTTT

v_gene: TRBV15
j_gene: TRBJ1-2
abundance: -
d_gene: -
CDR3aa: CATIWGLRNGYTF
CDR3nt: TGTGCCACCATCTGGGGCCTGAGGAATGGCTACACCTTC

v_gene: TRBV19
j_gene: TRBJ2-2
abundance: many
d_gene: -
CDR3aa: CASSPGANTGELFF
CDR3nt: TGTGCCAGTAGTCCGGGCGCGAACACCGGGGAGCTGTTTTTT

v_gene: TRBV19
j_gene: TRBJ1-1
abundance: -
d_gene: TRBD1
CDR3aa: CASSRQGAGTEAFF
CDR3nt: TGTGCCAGTAGTAGACAGGGGGCTGGCACTGAAGCTTTCTTT

v_gene: TRBV14
j_gene: TRBJ2-1
abundance: once
d_gene: -
CDR3aa: CASSQYGHEQFF
CDR3nt: TGTGCCAGCAGCCAATACGGGCATGAGCAGTTCTTC

v_gene: TRBV5-4
j_gene: TRBJ1-4
abundance: -
d_gene: -
CDR3aa: CASSERDNEKLFF
CDR3nt: TGTGCCAGCAGCGAAAGGGACAATGAAAAACTGTTTTTT

v_gene: TRBV19
j_gene: TRBJ1-1
abundance: -
d_gene: -
CDR3aa: CASSARRGFPNTEAFF
CDR3nt: TGTGCCAGTAGTGCCCGGCGGGGATTCCCGAACACTGAAGCTTTCTTT

v_gene: TRBV11-2
j_gene: TRBJ2-2
abundance: -
d_gene: TRBD2
CDR3aa: CASSFLAGIGELFF
CDR3nt: TGTGCCAGCAGCTTCCTAGCGGGGATCGGGGAGCTGTTTTTT

v_gene: TRBV28
j_gene: TRBJ1-4
abundance: -
d_gene: TRBD1
CDR3aa: CASSGTGSHEKLFF
CDR3nt: TGTGCCAGCAGTGGGACAGGGTCCCATGAAAAACTGTTTTTT

v_gene: TRBV18
j_gene: TRBJ2-5
abundance: -
d_gene: -
CDR3aa: CASSPPNREETQYF
CDR3nt: TGTGCCAGCTCACCACCGAATAGGGAAGAGACCCAGTACTTC

v_gene: TRBV7-7
j_gene: TRBJ2-3
abundance: -
d_gene: TRBD2
CDR3aa: CASSFGTSGGTDTQYF
CDR3nt: TGTGCCAGCAGCTTCGGAACTAGCGGGGGCACAGATACGCAGTATTTT

v_gene: TRBV15
j_gene: TRBJ2-7
abundance: -
d_gene: -
CDR3aa: CATSRAWAYEQYF
CDR3nt: TGTGCCACCAGCAGAGCGTGGGCCTACGAGCAGTACTTC

v_gene: TRBV29-1
j_gene: TRBJ2-7
abundance: -
d_gene: -
CDR3aa: CSVEGGGWGVEQYF
CDR3nt: TGCAGCGTTGAAGGAGGGGGTTGGGGTGTCGAGCAGTACTTC

v_gene: TRBV6-5
j_gene: TRBJ1-2
abundance: -
d_gene: -
CDR3aa: CASSYPGAINGYTF
CDR3nt: TGTGCCAGCAGTTACCCAGGGGCGATAAATGGCTACACCTTC

v_gene: TRBV5-4
j_gene: TRBJ2-7
abundance: -
d_gene: TRBD1
CDR3aa: CASSLPGQSYEQYF
CDR3nt: TGTGCCAGCAGCTTGCCGGGACAGTCCTACGAGCAGTACTTC

v_gene: TRBV7-2
j_gene: TRBJ2-7
abundance: -
d_gene: -
CDR3aa: CASSLGSKRGDEQYF
CDR3nt: TGTGCCAGCAGCTTAGGGTCTAAACGCGGAGACGAGCAGTACTTC

v_gene: TRBV18
j_gene: TRBJ1-4
abundance: -
d_gene: -
CDR3aa: CASSPGTVNEKLFF
CDR3nt: TGTGCCAGCTCACCGGGGACGGTAAATGAAAAACTGTTTTTT

v_gene: TRBV5-4
j_gene: TRBJ2-2
abundance: medium-sized
d_gene: TRBD2
CDR3aa: CASSFRRDYPGELFF
CDR3nt: TGTGCCAGCAGCTTTCGCCGGGACTACCCCGGGGAGCTGTTTTTT

v_gene: TRBV6-1
j_gene: TRBJ1-6
abundance: -
d_gene: -
CDR3aa: CASRGGTYPAPLHF
CDR3nt: TGTGCCAGCAGGGGGGGGACCTACCCCGCCCCCCTCCACTTT

v_gene: TRBV27
j_gene: TRBJ2-5
abundance: few
d_gene: TRBD2
CDR3aa: CASSLYPRGRETQYF
CDR3nt: TGTGCCAGCAGTTTATATCCGCGGGGGAGAGAGACCCAGTACTTC

v_gene: TRBV27
j_gene: TRBJ1-5
abundance: -
d_gene: TRBD1
CDR3aa: CASSLSSGTGVQPQHF
CDR3nt: TGTGCCAGCAGTTTATCGTCGGGGACAGGGGTTCAGCCCCAGCATTTT